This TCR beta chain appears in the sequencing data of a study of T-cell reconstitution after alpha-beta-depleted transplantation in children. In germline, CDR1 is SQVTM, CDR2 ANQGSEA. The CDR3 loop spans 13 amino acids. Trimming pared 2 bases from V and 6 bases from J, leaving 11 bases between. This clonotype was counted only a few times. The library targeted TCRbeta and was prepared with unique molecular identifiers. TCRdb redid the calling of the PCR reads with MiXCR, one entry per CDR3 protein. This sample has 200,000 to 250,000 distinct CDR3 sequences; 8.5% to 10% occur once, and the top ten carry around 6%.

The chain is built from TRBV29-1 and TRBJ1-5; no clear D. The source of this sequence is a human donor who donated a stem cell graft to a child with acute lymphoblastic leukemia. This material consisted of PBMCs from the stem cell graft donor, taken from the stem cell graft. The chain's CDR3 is CSVEITTGQPQHF. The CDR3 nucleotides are TGCAGCGTTGAAATCACGACCGGTCAGCCCCAGCATTTT. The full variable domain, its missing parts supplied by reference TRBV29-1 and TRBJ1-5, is SAVISQKPSRDICQRGTSLTIQCQVDSQVTMMFWYRQQPGQSLTLIATANQGSEATYESGFVIDKFPISRPNLTFSTLTVSNMSPEDSSIYLCSVEITTGQPQHFGDGTRLSIL.